This T cell receptor (beta chain) was sequenced for a study of T cell responses to AZD1222 COVID-19 vaccine. Data came from immunoSEQ multiplex PCR; TCRdb stores just in-frame clones and leaves some out. Of approximately 130,000 clones listed, 91% are singletons. For this clone: The antigen remains unidentified.

The study's findings and limits: Spike-specific TCR repertoires showed rising breadth and depth after two AZD1222 doses.

The source of this sequence is an adult in good health. This sample comprised peripheral blood, obtained on day 0 of AZD1222 vaccination.

CDR3 residues: CASSPPGLPNSPLHF. The DNA of the CDR3 is TGTGCCAGCAGCCCTCCGGGACTTCCCAATTCACCCCTCCACTTT. V usage is TRBV11-2 and J usage is TRBJ1-6; possible D gene TRBD1, 5 bases. Germline V gene sequence: CDR1 SGHAT, CDR2 FQNNGV. There are 15 residues in the CDR3. With 5 bases removed from V and 7 bases from J, the gap between germline ends came to 15 bases.